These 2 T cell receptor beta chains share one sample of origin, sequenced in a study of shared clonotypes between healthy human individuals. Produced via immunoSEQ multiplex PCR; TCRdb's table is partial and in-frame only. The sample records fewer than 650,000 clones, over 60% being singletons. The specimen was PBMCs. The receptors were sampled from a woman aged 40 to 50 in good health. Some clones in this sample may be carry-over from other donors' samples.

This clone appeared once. In nucleotides, the CDR3 is TGTGCCAGTAGTATTTGGGGAGAGACCCAGTACTTC. This translates into CASSIWGETQYF. The chain joins TRBV19 to TRBJ2-5; D unclear. Trimming removed 3 bases from V and 4 bases from J, with 6 bases in between. This CDR3 has 12 residues. Germline CDR1 LNHDA, CDR2 SQIVND (reference sequence).

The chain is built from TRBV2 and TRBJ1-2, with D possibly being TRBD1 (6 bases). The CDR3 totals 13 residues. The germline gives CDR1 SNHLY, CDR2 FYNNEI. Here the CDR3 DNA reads TGTGCTACTCCCGGGGGGGGCGGCTATGGCTACACCTTC. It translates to CATPGGGGYGYTF.